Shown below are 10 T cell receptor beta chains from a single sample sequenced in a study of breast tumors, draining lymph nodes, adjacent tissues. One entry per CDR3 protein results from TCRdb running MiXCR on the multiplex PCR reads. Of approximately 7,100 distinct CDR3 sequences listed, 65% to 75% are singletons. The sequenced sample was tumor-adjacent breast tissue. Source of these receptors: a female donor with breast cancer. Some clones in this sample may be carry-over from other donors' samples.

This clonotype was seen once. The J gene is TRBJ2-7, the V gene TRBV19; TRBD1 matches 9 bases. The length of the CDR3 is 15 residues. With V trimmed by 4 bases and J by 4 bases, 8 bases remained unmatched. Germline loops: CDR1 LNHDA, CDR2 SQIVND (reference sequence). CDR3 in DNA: TGTGCCAGTAGTACGGGACAGGGTATAACTTACGAGCAGTACTTC. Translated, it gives CASSTGQGITYEQYF.

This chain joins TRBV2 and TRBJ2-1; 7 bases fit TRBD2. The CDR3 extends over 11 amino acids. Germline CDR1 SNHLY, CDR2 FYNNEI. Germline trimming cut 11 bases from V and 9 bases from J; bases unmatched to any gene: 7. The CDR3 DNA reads TGTGCCTGTGCGGGGGAGGTTGAGCAGTTCTTC. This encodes CACAGEVEQFF.

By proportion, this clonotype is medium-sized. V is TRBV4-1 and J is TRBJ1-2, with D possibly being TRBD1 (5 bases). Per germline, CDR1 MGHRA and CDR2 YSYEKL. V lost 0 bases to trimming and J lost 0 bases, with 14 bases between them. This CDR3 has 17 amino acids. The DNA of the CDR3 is TGCGCCAGCAGCCAAGATTACCAAACAGGCTCTAACTATGGCTACACCTTC. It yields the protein CASSQDYQTGSNYGYTF.

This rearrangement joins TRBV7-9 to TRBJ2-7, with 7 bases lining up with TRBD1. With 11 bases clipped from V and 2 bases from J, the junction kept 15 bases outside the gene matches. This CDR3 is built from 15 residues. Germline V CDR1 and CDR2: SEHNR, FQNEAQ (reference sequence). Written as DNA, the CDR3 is TGTGCCGTAAGGCCGCTAGGGGGACAGACCTACGAGCAGTACTTC. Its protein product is CAVRPLGGQTYEQYF. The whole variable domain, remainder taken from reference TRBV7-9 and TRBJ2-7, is DTGVSQNPRHKITKRGQNVTFRCDPISEHNRLYWYRQTLGQGPEFLTYFQNEAQLEKSRLLSDRFSAERPKGSFSTLEIQRTEQGDSAMYLCAVRPLGGQTYEQYFGPGTRLTVT.

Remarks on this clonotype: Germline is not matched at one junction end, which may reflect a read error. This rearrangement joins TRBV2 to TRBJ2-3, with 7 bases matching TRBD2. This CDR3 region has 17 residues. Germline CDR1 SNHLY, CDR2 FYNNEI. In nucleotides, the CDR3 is TGTGCCAGCAGGGGACTTGAACTAGCGTCTAGCACAGGTACGCAGTATTTT. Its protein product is CASRGLELASSTGTQYF. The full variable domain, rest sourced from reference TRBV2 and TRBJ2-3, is EPEVTQTPSHQVTQMGQEVILRCVPISNHLYFYWYRQILGQKVEFLVSFYNNEISEKSEIFDDQFSVERPDGSNFTLKIRSTKLEDSAMYFCASRGLELASSTGTQYFGPGTRLTVL.

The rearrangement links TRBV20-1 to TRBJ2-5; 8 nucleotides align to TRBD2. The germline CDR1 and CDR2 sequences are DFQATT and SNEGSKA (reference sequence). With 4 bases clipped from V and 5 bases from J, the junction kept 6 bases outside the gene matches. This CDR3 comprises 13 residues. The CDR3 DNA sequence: TGCAGTGCTAAGACTAGCGTTTCGGAGACCCAGTACTTC. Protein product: CSAKTSVSETQYF.

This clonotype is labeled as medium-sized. The CDR3 DNA reads TGCAGTGCGCGGACTAGCGGGCGGCTCTACAATGAGCAGTTCTTC. Residues: CSARTSGRLYNEQFF. The J gene is TRBJ2-1, the V gene TRBV20-1; 11 positions agree with TRBD2. Germline-derived CDR1 and CDR2 are DFQATT and SNEGSKA (reference sequence). V lost 6 bases, J lost 3 bases, and 7 bases stayed unmatched. This CDR3 has 15 amino acids.

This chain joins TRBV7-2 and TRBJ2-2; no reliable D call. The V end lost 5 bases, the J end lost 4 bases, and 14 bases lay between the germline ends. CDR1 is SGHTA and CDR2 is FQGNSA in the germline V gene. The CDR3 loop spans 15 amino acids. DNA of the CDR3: TGTGCCAGCAGCCAAATGTCCGGGCCCACCGGGGAGCTGTTTTTT. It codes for CASSQMSGPTGELFF.

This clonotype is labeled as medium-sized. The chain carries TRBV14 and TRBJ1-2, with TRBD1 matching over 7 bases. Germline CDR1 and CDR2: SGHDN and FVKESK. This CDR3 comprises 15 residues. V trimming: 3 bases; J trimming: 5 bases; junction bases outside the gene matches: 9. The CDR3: CASSHEQGNVYGYTF. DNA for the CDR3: TGTGCCAGCAGCCATGAACAGGGGAACGTTTATGGCTACACCTTC.

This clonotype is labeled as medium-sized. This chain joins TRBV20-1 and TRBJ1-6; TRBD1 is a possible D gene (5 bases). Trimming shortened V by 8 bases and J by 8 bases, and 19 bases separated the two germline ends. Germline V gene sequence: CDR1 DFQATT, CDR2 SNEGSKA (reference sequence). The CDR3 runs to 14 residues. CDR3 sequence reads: CSPQEGREDSPLHF. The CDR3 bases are TGCAGTCCCCAGGAGGGGAGGGAGGATTCACCCCTCCACTTT.